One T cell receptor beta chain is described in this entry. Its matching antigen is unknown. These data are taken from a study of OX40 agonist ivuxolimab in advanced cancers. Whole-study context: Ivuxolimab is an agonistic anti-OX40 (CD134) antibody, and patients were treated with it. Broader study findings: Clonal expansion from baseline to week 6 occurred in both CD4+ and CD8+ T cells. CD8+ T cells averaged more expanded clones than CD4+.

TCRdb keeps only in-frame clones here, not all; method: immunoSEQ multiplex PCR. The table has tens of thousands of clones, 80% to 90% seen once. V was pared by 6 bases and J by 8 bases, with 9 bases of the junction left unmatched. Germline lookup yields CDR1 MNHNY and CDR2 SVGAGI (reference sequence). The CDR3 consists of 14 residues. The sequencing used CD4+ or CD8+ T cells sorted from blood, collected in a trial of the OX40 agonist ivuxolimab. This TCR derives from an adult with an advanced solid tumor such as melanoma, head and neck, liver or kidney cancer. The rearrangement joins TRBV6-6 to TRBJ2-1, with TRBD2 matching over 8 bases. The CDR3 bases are TGTGCCAGCAGCCACCGACTAGCGCAGGATGAGCAGTTCTTC. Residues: CASSHRLAQDEQFF.